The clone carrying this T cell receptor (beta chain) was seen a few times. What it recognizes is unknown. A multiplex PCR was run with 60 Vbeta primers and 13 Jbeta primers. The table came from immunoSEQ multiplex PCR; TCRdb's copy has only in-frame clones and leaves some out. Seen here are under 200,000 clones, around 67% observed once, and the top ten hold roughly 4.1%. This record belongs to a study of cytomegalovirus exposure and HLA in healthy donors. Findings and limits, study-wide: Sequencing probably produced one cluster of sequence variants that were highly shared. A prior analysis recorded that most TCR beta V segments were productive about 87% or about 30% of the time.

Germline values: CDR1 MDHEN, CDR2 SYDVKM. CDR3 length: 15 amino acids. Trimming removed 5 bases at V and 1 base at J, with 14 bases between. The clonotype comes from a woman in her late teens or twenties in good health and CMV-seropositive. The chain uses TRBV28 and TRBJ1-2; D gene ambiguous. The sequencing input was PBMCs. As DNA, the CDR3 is TGTGCCAGCAGTGATTTGGAGGGAGTTAACTATGGCTACACCTTC. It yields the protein CASSDLEGVNYGYTF.